Listed here is a single TCR beta chain. Sequence at one end of the junction differs from germline and may be a read error. The CDR3 spans 15 residues. The data are from a study of blood T cells in healthy people across ages. The use of a sample-barcoded 5' primer and a J-beta primer mix characterized a second PCR of roughly 7 to 11 cycles. TCRdb re-called the 5' RACE reads with MiXCR, one entry per CDR3 protein. The sample lists some 760,000 distinct CDR3 sequences; 20% to 25% were seen once. These data also formed part of another study, on T cells of mothers and their children. From that second work: A few mothers and their six children, all healthy Caucasians, donated.

Sequencing was carried out using blood. The V gene is TRBV12-3 or TRBV12-4, the J gene TRBJ2-3, with D unclear. This receptor was identified in a boy between 5 and 17 years old in good health. CDR3 sequence: CTSSPQRSSTDTQYF. The CDR3 region has the DNA TGTACCAGCAGTCCCCAGAGAAGTAGCACAGATACGCAGTATTTT.